This is a list of T cell receptor beta chains from one sample in a study of blood T cell repertoires in COVID-19. Sequencing was performed with immunoSEQ multiplex PCR; in TCRdb, only in-frame clones are kept and a portion is missing. The sample has about 42,000 clones; around four fifths are singletons. The sequencing sample was made of peripheral blood. These receptors were collected from a middle-aged man with active COVID-19. Each CDR3 is given with its conserved first and last residue. Fields, in order: D gene, J gene, V gene, clone size, CDR3 protein, CDR3 DNA. A D gene is named only where the DNA matches it firmly. Clone size is stated in some rows and not others, as once, few, many or a class when expanded.

D gene: -; J gene: TRBJ1-1; V gene: TRBV7-2; clone size: -; CDR3 protein: CASSVGQMNTEAFF; CDR3 DNA: TGTGCCAGCAGCGTCGGACAAATGAACACTGAAGCTTTCTTT
D gene: -; J gene: TRBJ1-6; V gene: TRBV2; clone size: -; CDR3 protein: CASSEALGPLNSPLHF; CDR3 DNA: TGTGCCAGCAGTGAAGCCCTGGGGCCCCTTAATTCACCCCTCCACTTT
D gene: TRBD1; J gene: TRBJ1-1; V gene: TRBV3-1/TRBV3-2; clone size: -; CDR3 protein: CASRLTDRGRRTEAFF; CDR3 DNA: TGTGCCAGCAGACTAACTGACAGGGGGCGCCGAACTGAAGCTTTCTTT
D gene: -; J gene: TRBJ1-6; V gene: TRBV11-1; clone size: -; CDR3 protein: CASGVGNNSPLHF; CDR3 DNA: TGTGCCAGCGGAGTCGGGAATAATTCACCCCTCCACTTT
D gene: TRBD2; J gene: TRBJ2-7; V gene: TRBV27; clone size: once; CDR3 protein: CASINSGRGYEQYF; CDR3 DNA: TGTGCCAGCATCAATAGCGGGAGAGGGTACGAGCAGTACTTC
D gene: TRBD1; J gene: TRBJ1-4; V gene: TRBV4-2; clone size: -; CDR3 protein: CASSLRQGWEKLFF; CDR3 DNA: TGTGCCAGCAGCTTAAGACAGGGTTGGGAAAAACTGTTTTTT
D gene: -; J gene: TRBJ1-6; V gene: TRBV4-3; clone size: -; CDR3 protein: CASSQDRGDGHNSPLHF; CDR3 DNA: TGCGCCAGCAGCCAAGATCGGGGAGATGGCCATAATTCACCCCTCCACTTT
D gene: -; J gene: TRBJ2-3; V gene: TRBV28; clone size: -; CDR3 protein: CASSKLIISTDTQYF; CDR3 DNA: TGTGCCAGCAGTAAACTAATTATAAGCACAGATACGCAGTATTTT
D gene: TRBD2; J gene: TRBJ2-1; V gene: TRBV20-1; clone size: few; CDR3 protein: CSASGLAGGPTDEQFF; CDR3 DNA: TGCAGTGCTAGTGGACTAGCGGGAGGGCCGACGGATGAGCAGTTCTTC
D gene: TRBD1; J gene: TRBJ2-5; V gene: TRBV6-6; clone size: -; CDR3 protein: CASSYSLTGGGTQYF; CDR3 DNA: TGTGCCAGCAGTTACTCTCTGACAGGGGGGGGGACCCAGTACTTC
D gene: TRBD1; J gene: TRBJ1-2; V gene: TRBV18; clone size: -; CDR3 protein: CASSSRTGGEGYTF; CDR3 DNA: TGTGCCAGCTCATCAAGGACAGGGGGAGAGGGCTACACCTTC
D gene: -; J gene: TRBJ2-5; V gene: TRBV5-6; clone size: -; CDR3 protein: CASSSQTRQETQYF; CDR3 DNA: TGTGCCAGCAGCTCCCAAACAAGACAAGAGACCCAGTACTTC
D gene: -; J gene: TRBJ2-7; V gene: TRBV7-8; clone size: once; CDR3 protein: CASSRSRDWIYEQYF; CDR3 DNA: TGTGCCAGCAGCCGATCCCGGGACTGGATCTACGAGCAGTACTTC
D gene: -; J gene: TRBJ2-3; V gene: TRBV6-4; clone size: few; CDR3 protein: CASSDGTSTDTQYF; CDR3 DNA: TGTGCCAGCAGTGACGGGACTAGCACAGATACGCAGTATTTT
D gene: TRBD1; J gene: TRBJ2-5; V gene: TRBV19; clone size: -; CDR3 protein: CASSPGQQAAAQYF; CDR3 DNA: TGTGCCAGTAGTCCGGGACAGCAAGCGGCGGCCCAGTACTTC
D gene: TRBD1; J gene: TRBJ1-2; V gene: TRBV5-6; clone size: -; CDR3 protein: CASSLGWGQGIRYYGYTF; CDR3 DNA: TGTGCCAGCAGCTTGGGATGGGGACAGGGGATCCGTTACTATGGCTACACCTTC
D gene: -; J gene: TRBJ2-6; V gene: TRBV6-4; clone size: -; CDR3 protein: CASSEDSSGANVLTF; CDR3 DNA: TGTGCCAGCAGTGAGGACAGCTCTGGGGCCAACGTCCTGACTTTC
D gene: -; J gene: TRBJ1-1; V gene: TRBV5-8; clone size: once; CDR3 protein: CASSIGDFMNTEAFF; CDR3 DNA: TGTGCCAGCAGCATTGGAGACTTTATGAACACTGAAGCTTTCTTT
D gene: -; J gene: TRBJ2-7; V gene: TRBV6-6; clone size: -; CDR3 protein: CASSPQGTSRYEQYF; CDR3 DNA: TGTGCCAGCAGTCCGCAGGGAACGTCTCGGTACGAGCAGTACTTC
D gene: TRBD1; J gene: TRBJ1-4; V gene: TRBV7-9; clone size: -; CDR3 protein: CASSPPDRGFNEKLFF; CDR3 DNA: TGTGCCAGCAGCCCACCCGACAGGGGGTTCAATGAAAAACTGTTTTTT
D gene: -; J gene: TRBJ2-7; V gene: TRBV7-2; clone size: -; CDR3 protein: CASSPPQGHSYEQYF; CDR3 DNA: TGTGCCAGCAGCCCCCCTCAGGGACACAGCTACGAGCAGTACTTC
D gene: TRBD1; J gene: TRBJ2-7; V gene: TRBV28; clone size: few; CDR3 protein: CASSGDRVIGEQYF; CDR3 DNA: TGTGCCAGCAGTGGGGACAGGGTAATTGGCGAGCAGTACTTC
D gene: TRBD1; J gene: TRBJ2-7; V gene: TRBV13; clone size: -; CDR3 protein: CASSPGDSAYEQYF; CDR3 DNA: TGTGCCAGCAGCCCCGGGGACAGCGCCTACGAGCAGTACTTC